This TCR beta chain was recovered during a study of beta chain features in type 1 diabetes. Study outcomes and limitations: Among all four CD4+ subsets, Type 1 diabetes patients had TCRB CDR3s that were moderately but significantly shorter. Junctions at VDJ sites from type 1 diabetes patients had fewer insertions and more deletions. In comparison with healthy donors, patients had naive, central memory and Treg TCRB repertoires that appeared more similar.

CDR1 and CDR2 from the germline V gene are MNHEY and SMNVEV (reference sequence). V lost 2 bases and J 0 bases, leaving 7 bases between the germline ends. The CDR3 runs 14 residues. It was via CD45RO/CCR7/CD25/CD127/CD95/CD27 that CD4+ naive, central memory, regulatory and stem cell-like memory cells were sorted. This clone was counted only a few times. Its antigen is not identified. The identical CDR3 is also encoded by other nucleotide sequences in the sample. Every bit of the isolated RNA underwent reverse transcription, so sequencing read expressed TCRB transcripts. The repertoire was sequenced with immunoSEQ multiplex PCR; TCRdb's copy has only in-frame clones and lacks some. The data show fewer than 350,000 clones, around 7.8% seen once.

This clonotype originated in a woman aged 18-30 years in good health. The V call is TRBV27, the J call TRBJ1-2; unclear D gene. Sequenced material: central memory CD4+ T cells from blood. The DNA of the CDR3 is TGTGCCAGCAGTTTAGGTTCTCCTAACTATGGCTACACCTTC. This sequence encodes CASSLGSPNYGYTF.